This T cell receptor beta chain was sequenced during a study of blood T cells in healthy people across ages. Primers used in a second PCR of roughly 6 to 12 cycles were a sample-barcoded 5' primer and a J-beta primer mix. TCRdb re-derived calls from the 5' RACE reads in MiXCR, one entry per CDR3 protein. Among about 930,000 distinct CDR3 sequences listed, 25% to 35% were seen once. The germline gives CDR1 MNHEY, CDR2 SVGEGT. The CDR3 extends over 11 amino acids. V was trimmed by 4 bases and J by 11 bases, leaving 11 bases between them. The same specimen was also included in a second study, on T cells of mothers and their children. That work contributes: None of the identified T cell clones proved to be persistent microchimeric clones.

This receptor was identified in a woman between 40 and 50 years old in good health. V usage is TRBV6-2 or TRBV6-3 and J usage is TRBJ1-1; D perhaps matches TRBD1 (6 bases). The specimen was blood. Here the CDR3 reads CASSSQGRAFF. CDR3 coding DNA: TGTGCCAGCAGTTCGCAGGGGAGGGCTTTCTTT.